The entry that follows covers one TCR beta chain sequence. CDR3 size: 15 residues. The V segment lost 3 bases and the J segment 10 bases; nucleotides outside the gene matches: 9. Germline V gene lookup returns CDR1 SGHDT and CDR2 YYEEEE. This entry is derived from a study of Ad26.COV2.S vaccination and SARS-CoV-2 variants. Study details: Donor was assigned to the Ad26.COV2.S arm of trial COV1001.

The sample's treatment: some 20 received Ad26.COV2.S at low or high dose, single or two shots; 5 received placebo; per-sample allocation not given. Repertoires come from day 63 after the first vaccine or placebo injection. This adult donor, from Boston, was 18-55 years old. Measured with immunoSEQ multiplex PCR; TCRdb has only the in-frame clones, and not every one. Of roughly 300,000 clones in the sample, around 88% were seen once. The input for sequencing was peripheral blood, taken in a trial of Ad26.COV2.S vaccine versus placebo. The rearrangement joins TRBV5-6 to TRBJ2-1; 11 bases agree with TRBD2. The sequence was obtained from a person between 18 and 65 years old who received the Ad26.COV2.S COVID-19 vaccine or a placebo. CDR3 loop: CASSSGPSGRLEQFF. The CDR3 DNA reads TGTGCCAGCAGCTCGGGCCCTAGCGGGAGGCTAGAGCAGTTCTTC.